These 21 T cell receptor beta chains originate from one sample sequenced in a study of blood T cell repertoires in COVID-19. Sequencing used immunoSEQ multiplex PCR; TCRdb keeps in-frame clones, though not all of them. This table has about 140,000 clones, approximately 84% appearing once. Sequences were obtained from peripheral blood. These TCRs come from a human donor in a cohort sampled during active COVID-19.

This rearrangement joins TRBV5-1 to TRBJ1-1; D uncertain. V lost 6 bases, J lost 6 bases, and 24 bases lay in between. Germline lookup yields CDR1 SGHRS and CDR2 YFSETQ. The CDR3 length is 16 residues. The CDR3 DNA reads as TGCGCCAGCACCCCGGGTGGTCAAAGTTTTGGTCCTGAAGCTTTCTTT. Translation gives CASTPGGQSFGPEAFF.

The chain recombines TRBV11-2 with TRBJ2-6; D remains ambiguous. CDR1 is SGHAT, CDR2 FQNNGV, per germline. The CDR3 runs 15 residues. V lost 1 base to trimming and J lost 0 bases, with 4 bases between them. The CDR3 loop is CASSLVHSGANVLTF. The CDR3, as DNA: TGTGCCAGCAGCTTAGTCCACTCTGGGGCCAACGTCCTGACTTTC.

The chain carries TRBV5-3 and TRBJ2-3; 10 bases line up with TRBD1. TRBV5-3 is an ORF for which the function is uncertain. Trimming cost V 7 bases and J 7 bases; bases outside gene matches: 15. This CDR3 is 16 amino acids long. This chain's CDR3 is CARWHPPGQGTNTQYF. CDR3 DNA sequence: TGTGCCAGATGGCATCCACCGGGACAGGGGACTAATACGCAGTATTTT.

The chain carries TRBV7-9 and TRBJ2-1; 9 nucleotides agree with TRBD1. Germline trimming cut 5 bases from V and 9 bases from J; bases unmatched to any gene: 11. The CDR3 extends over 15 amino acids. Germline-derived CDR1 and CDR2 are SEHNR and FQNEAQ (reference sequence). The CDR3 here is CASSPPGQGLGEQFF. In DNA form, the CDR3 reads TGTGCCAGCAGCCCACCGGGACAGGGACTCGGTGAGCAGTTCTTC.

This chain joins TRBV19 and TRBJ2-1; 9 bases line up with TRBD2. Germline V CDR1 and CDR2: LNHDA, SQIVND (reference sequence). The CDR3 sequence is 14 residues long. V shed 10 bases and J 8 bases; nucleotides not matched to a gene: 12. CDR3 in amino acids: CATASLAGSDEQFF. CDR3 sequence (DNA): TGTGCCACCGCCTCTCTAGCGGGGAGCGATGAGCAGTTCTTC.

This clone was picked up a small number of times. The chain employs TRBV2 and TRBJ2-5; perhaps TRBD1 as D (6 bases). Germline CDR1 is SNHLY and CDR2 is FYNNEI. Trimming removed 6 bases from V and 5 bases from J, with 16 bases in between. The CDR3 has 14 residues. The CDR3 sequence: CASRRQFQGETQYF. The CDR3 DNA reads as TGTGCCAGCAGGAGACAGTTCCAGGGGGAGACCCAGTACTTC.

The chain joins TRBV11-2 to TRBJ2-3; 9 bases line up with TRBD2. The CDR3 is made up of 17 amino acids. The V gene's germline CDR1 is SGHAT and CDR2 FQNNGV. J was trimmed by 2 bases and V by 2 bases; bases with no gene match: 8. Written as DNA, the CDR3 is TGTGCCAGCAGCTTACGGTTAGCGGGGGAACTCACAGATACGCAGTATTTT. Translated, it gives CASSLRLAGELTDTQYF.

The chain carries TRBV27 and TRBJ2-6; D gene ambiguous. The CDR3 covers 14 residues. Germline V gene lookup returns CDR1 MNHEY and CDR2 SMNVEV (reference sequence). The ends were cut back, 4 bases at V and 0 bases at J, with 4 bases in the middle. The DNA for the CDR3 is TGTGCCAGCAGTTCAATCTCTGGGGCCAACGTCCTGACTTTC. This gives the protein CASSSISGANVLTF.

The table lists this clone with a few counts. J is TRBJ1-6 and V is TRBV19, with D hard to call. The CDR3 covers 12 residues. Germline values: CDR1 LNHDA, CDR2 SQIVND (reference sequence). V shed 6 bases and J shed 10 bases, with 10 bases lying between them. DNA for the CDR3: TGTGCCAGTAGCGGCGGTGAATCACCCCTCCACTTT. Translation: CASSGGESPLHF. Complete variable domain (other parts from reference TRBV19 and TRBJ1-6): DGGITQSPKYLFRKEGQNVTLSCEQNLNHDAMYWYRQDPGQGLRLIYYSQIVNDFQKGDIAEGYSVSREKKESFPLTVTSAQKNPTAFYLCASSGGESPLHFGNGTRLTVT.

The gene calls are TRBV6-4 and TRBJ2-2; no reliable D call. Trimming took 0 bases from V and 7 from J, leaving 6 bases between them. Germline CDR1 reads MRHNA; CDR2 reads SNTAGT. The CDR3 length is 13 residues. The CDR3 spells CASSDSERGELFF. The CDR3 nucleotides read TGTGCCAGCAGTGACTCCGAGCGCGGGGAGCTGTTTTTT.

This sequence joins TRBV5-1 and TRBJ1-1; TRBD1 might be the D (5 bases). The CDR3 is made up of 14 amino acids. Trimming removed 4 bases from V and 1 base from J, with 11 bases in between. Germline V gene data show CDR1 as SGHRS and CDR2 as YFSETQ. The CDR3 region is CASSVTGGNTEAFF. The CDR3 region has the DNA TGCGCCAGCAGCGTGACGGGGGGGAACACTGAAGCTTTCTTT.

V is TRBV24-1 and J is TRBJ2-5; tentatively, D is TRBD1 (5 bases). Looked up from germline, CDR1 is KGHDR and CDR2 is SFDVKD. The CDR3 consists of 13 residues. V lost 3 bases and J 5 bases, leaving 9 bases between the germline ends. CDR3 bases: TGTGCCACCAGTGATGCAGGGTACGAGACCCAGTACTTC. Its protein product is CATSDAGYETQYF.

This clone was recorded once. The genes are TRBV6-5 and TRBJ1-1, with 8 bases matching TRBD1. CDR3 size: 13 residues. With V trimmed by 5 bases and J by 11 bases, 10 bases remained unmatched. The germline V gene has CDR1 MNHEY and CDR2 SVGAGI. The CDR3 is CASSTSQGVRAFF. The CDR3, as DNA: TGTGCCAGCAGTACTTCACAGGGGGTGAGGGCTTTCTTT.

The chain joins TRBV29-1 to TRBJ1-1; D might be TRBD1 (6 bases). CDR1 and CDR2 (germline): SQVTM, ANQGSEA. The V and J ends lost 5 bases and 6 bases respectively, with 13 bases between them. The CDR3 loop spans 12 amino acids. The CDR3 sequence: CSVKPGGPEAFF. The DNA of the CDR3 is TGCAGCGTTAAGCCGGGGGGGCCTGAAGCTTTCTTT.

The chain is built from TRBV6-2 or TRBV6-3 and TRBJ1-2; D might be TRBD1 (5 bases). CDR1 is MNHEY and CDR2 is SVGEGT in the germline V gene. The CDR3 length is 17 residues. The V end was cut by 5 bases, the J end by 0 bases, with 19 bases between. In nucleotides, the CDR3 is TGTGCCAGCAGTATACTTCTCGGACATTCAGCTAACTATGGCTACACCTTC. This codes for CASSILLGHSANYGYTF.

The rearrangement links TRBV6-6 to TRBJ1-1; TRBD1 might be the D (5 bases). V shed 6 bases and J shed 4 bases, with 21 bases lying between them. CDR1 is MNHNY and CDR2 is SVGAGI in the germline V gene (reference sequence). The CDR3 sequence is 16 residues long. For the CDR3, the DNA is TGTGCCAGCAGCCCCGGGTGGAGGGGAGGGGTCACTGAAGCTTTCTTT. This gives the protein CASSPGWRGGVTEAFF.

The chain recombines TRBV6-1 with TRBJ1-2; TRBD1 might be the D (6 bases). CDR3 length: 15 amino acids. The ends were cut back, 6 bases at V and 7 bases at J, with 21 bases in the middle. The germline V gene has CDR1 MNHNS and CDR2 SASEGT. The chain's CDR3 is CASSSRQGWVSGYTF. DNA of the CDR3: TGTGCCAGCAGCTCTCGCCAGGGGTGGGTTTCTGGCTACACCTTC.

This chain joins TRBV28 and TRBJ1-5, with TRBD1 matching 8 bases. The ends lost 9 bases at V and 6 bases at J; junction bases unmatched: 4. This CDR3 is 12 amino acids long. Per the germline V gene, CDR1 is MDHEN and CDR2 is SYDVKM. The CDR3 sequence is CASDRGIQPQHF. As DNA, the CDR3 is TGTGCCAGTGACAGGGGAATTCAGCCCCAGCATTTT.

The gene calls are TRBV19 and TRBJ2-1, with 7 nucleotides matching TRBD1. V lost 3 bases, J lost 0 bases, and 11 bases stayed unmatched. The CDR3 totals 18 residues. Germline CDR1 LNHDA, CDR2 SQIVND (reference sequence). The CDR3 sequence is CASSITVPGQSSYNEQFF. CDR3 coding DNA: TGTGCCAGTAGTATCACAGTCCCGGGACAGAGCTCCTACAATGAGCAGTTCTTC.

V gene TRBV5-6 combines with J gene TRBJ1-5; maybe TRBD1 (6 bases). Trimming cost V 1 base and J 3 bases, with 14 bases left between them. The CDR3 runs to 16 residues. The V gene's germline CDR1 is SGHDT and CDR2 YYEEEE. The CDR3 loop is CASSLTGLGNNQPQHF. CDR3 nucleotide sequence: TGTGCCAGCAGCTTGACAGGGTTGGGGAACAATCAGCCCCAGCATTTT.

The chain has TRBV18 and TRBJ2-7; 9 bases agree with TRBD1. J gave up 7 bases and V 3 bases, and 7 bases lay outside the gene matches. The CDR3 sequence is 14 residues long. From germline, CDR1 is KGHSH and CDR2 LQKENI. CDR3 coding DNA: TGTGCCAGCTCACCTTTGGGACAGGGTGGAGAGCAGTACTTC. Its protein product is CASSPLGQGGEQYF.